This T cell receptor beta chain comes out of a study of blood T cell repertoires in COVID-19. The CDR3 sequence is 14 residues long. Trimming shortened V by 4 bases and J by 0 bases, and 9 bases separated the two germline ends. Germline assignment: CDR1 LGHNA and CDR2 YSLEER. The data were produced by immunoSEQ multiplex PCR, yet TCRdb's version contains in-frame clones alone and is incomplete. The sample consists of about 310,000 clones, around 87% of them appearing once. This TCR was recovered from a woman in her fifties or sixties who had recovered from COVID-19. Sequencing used peripheral blood. The V and J genes are TRBV4-3 and TRBJ1-1; tentatively, D is TRBD1 (5 bases). The CDR3 coding sequence is TGCGCCAGCAGCCTGGACAACATGAACACTGAAGCTTTCTTT. This sequence encodes CASSLDNMNTEAFF.